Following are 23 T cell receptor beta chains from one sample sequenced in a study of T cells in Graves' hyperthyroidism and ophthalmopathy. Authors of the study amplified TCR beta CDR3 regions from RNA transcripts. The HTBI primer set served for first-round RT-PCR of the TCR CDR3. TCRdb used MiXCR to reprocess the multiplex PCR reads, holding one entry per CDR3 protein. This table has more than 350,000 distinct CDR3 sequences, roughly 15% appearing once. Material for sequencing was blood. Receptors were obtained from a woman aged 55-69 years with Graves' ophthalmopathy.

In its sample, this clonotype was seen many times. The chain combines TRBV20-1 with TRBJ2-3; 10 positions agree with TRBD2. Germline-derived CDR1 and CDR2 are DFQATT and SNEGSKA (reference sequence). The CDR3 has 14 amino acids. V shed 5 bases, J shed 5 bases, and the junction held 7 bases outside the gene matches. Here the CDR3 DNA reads TGCAGTGCTGGCGGAGCGGGAGGGGAAGATACGCAGTATTTT. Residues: CSAGGAGGEDTQYF.

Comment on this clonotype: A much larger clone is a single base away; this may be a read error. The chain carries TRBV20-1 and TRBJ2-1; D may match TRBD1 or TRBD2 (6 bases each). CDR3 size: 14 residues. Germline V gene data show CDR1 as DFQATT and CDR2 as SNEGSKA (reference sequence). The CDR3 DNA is TGCAGGGCAAGGAGGGCAGGGGAGTCCAATGAGCAGTTCTTC. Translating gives CRARRAGESNEQFF.

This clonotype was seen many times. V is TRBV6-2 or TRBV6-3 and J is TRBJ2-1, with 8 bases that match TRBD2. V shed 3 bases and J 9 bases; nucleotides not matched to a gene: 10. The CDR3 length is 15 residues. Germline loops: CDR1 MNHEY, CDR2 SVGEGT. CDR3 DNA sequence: TGTGCCAGCAGTTATGGAGCGGGAGTAGGGGCTGAGCAGTTCTTC. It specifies CASSYGAGVGAEQFF.

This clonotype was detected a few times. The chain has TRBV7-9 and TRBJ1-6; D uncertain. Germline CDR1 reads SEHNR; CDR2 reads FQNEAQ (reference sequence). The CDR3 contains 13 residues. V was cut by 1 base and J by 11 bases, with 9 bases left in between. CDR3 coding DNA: TGTGCCAGCAGCTTAGGGCGGGATCCACCCCTCCACTTT. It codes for CASSLGRDPPLHF.

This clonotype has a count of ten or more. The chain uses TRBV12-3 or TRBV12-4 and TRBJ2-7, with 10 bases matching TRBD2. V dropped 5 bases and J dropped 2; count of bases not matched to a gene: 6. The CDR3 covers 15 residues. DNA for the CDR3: TGTGCCAGCAGTCAGACTAGCGGGTCGCCCTACGAGCAGTACTTC. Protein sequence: CASSQTSGSPYEQYF.

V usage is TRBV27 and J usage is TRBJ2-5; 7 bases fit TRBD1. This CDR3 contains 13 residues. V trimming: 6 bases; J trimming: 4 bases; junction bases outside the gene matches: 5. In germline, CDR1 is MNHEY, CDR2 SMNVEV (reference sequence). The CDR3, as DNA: TGTGCCAGCAGCAAATCAGGGGGAGAGACCCAGTACTTC. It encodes CASSKSGGETQYF.

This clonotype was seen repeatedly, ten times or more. The CDR3 is CASSGRENQPQHF. CDR3 in DNA: TGTGCCAGCAGTGGACGGGAAAATCAGCCCCAGCATTTT. The rearrangement joins TRBV6-1 to TRBJ1-5, with D unresolved. The CDR3 covers 13 residues. Germline loops: CDR1 MNHNS, CDR2 SASEGT. V gave up 4 bases and J gave up 4 bases, with 8 bases separating them.

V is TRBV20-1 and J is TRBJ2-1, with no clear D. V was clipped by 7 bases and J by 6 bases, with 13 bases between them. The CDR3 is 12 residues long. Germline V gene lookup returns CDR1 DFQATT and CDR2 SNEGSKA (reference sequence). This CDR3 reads CSVVQTRNEQFF. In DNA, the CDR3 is TGCAGTGTTGTCCAGACGCGCAATGAGCAGTTCTTC.

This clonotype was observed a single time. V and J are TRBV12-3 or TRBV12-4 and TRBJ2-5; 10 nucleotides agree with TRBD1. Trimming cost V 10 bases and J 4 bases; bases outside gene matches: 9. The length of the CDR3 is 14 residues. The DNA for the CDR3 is TGTGCCACCAGAGGACAGGGGGTTTCAGAGACCCAGTACTTC. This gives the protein CATRGQGVSETQYF.

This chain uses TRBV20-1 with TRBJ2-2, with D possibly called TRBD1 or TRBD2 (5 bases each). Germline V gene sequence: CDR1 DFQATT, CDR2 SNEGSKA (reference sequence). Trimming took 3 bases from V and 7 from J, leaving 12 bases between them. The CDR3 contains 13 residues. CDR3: CSARGDVGGELFF. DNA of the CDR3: TGCAGTGCTAGGGGGGACGTTGGCGGGGAGCTGTTTTTT.

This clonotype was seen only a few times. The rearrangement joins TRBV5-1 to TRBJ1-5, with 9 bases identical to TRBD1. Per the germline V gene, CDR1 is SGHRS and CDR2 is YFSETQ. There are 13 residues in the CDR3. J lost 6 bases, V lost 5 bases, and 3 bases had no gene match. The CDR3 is CASSSTGGQPQHF. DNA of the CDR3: TGCGCCAGCAGTTCGACAGGGGGTCAGCCCCAGCATTTT.

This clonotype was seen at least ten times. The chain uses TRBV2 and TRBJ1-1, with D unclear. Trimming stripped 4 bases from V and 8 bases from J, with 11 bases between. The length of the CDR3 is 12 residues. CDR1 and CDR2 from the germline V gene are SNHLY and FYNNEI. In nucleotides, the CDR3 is TGTGCCAGCAGTGGGGGAACACGAGAAGCTTTCTTT. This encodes CASSGGTREAFF. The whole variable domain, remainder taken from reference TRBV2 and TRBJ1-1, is EPEVTQTPSHQVTQMGQEVILRCVPISNHLYFYWYRQILGQKVEFLVSFYNNEISEKSEIFDDQFSVERPDGSNFTLKIRSTKLEDSAMYFCASSGGTREAFFGQGTRLTVV.

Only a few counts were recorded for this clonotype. The CDR3 DNA follows: TGTGCCAGCAGTGCTTCGGGAGGAGTCTATGGCTACACCTTC. Translating it yields CASSASGGVYGYTF. The chain employs TRBV12-3 or TRBV12-4 and TRBJ1-2, with D unclear. There are 14 residues in the CDR3. V lost 5 bases to trimming and J lost 4 bases, with 14 bases between them.

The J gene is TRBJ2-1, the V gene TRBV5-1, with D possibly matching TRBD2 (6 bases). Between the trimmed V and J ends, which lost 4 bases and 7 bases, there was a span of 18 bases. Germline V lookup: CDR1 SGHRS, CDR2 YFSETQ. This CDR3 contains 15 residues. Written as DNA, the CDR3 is TGCGCCAGCAGCGACCTTGTCGGGAGTGGGAATGAGCAGTTCTTC. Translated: CASSDLVGSGNEQFF.

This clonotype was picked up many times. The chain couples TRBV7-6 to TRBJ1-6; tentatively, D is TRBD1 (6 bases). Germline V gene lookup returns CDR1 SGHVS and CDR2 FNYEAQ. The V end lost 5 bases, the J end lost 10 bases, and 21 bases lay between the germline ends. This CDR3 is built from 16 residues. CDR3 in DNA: TGTGCCAGCAGCATACAGGGAAACGGGCCTTCCTCACCCCTCCACTTT. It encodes CASSIQGNGPSSPLHF. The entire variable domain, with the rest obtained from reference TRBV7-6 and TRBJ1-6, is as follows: GAGVSQSPRYKVTKRGQDVALRCDPISGHVSLYWYRQALGQGPEFLTYFNYEAQQDKSGLPNDRFSAERPEGSISTLTIQRTEQRDSAMYRCASSIQGNGPSSPLHFGNGTRLTVT.

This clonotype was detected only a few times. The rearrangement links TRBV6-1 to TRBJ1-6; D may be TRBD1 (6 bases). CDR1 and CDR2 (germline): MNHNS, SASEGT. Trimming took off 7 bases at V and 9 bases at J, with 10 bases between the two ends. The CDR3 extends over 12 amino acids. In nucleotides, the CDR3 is TGTGCCAGCAAGGGGGGGACTTCACCCCTCCACTTT. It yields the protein CASKGGTSPLHF.

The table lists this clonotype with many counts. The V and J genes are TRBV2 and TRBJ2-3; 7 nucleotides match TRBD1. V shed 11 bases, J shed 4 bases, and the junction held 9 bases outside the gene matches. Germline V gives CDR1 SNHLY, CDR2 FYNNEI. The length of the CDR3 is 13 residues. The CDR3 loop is CAGRDSPPDTQYF. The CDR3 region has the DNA TGTGCCGGTCGGGACAGCCCGCCAGATACGCAGTATTTT.

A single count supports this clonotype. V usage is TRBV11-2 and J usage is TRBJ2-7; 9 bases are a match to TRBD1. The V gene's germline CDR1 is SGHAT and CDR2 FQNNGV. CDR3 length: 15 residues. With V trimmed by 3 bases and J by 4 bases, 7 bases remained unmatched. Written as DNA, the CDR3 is TGTGCCAGCAGCTTGGTGGACAGGGGCCTTTACGAGCAGTACTTC. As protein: CASSLVDRGLYEQYF.

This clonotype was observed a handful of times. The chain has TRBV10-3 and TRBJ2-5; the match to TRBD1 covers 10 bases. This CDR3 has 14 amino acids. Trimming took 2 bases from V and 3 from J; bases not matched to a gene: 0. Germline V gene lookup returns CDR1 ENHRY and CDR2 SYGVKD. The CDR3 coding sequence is TGTGCCATCAGTGAGGGACAGGGGGAAGAGACCCAGTACTTC. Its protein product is CAISEGQGEETQYF.

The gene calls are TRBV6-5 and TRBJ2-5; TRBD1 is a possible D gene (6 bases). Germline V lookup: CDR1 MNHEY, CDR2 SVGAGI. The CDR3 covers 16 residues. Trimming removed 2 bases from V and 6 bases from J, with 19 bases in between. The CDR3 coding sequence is TGTGCCAGCAGTTACCCTAGAAAACAGGGCGTAAAGACCCAGTACTTC. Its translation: CASSYPRKQGVKTQYF.

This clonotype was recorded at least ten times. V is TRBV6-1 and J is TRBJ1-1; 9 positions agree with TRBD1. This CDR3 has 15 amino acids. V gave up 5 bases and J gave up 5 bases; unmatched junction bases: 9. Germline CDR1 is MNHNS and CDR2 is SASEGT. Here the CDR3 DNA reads TGTGCCAGCAGTTCCCCGGGACAGGGTACGACTGAAGCTTTCTTT. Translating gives CASSSPGQGTTEAFF.

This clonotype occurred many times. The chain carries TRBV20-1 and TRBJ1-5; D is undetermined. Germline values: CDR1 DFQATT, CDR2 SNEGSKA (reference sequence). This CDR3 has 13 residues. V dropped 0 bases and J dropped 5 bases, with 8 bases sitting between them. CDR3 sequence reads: CSAREEADQPQHF. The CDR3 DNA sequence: TGCAGTGCTAGAGAGGAAGCCGATCAGCCCCAGCATTTT.

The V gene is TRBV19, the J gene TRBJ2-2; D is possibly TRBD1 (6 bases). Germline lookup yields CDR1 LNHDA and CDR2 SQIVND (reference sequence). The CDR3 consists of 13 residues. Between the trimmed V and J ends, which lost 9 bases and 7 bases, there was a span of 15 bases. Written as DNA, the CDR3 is TGTGCCAGCTCTCTCAGGGGAATCGGGGAGCTGTTTTTT. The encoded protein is CASSLRGIGELFF.